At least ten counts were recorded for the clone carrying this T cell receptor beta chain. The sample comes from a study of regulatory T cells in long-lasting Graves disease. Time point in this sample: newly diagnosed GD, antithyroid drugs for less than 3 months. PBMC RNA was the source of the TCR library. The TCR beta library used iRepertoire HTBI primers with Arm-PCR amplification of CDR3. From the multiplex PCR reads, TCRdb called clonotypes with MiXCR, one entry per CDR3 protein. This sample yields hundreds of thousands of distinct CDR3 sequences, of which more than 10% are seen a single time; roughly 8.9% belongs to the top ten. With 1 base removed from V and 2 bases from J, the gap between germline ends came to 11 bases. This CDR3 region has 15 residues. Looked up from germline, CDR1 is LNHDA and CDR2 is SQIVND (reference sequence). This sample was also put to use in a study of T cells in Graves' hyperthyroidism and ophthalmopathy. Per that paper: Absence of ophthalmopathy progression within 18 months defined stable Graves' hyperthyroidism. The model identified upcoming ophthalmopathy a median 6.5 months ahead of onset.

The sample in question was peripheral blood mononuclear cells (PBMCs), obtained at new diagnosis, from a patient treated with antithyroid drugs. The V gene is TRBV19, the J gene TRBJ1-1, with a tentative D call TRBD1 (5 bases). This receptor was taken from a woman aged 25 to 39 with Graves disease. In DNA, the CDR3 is TGTGCCAGTAGTATAGGCCCCACAGGTAACACTGAAGCTTTCTTT. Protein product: CASSIGPTGNTEAFF.